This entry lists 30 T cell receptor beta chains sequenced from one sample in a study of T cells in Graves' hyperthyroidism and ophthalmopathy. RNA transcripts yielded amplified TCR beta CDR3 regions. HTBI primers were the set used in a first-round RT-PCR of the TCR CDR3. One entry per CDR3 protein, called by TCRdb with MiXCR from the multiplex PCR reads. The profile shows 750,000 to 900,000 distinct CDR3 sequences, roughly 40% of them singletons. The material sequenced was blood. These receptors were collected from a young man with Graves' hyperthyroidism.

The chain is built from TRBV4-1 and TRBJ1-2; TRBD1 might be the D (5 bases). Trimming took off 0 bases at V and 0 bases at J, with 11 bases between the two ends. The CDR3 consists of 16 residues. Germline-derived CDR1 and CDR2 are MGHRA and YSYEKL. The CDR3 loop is CASSQDPGQANYGYTF. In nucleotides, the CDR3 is TGCGCCAGCAGCCAAGATCCCGGACAAGCTAACTATGGCTACACCTTC.

The CDR3 DNA is TGTGCCAGCTCACCTGTCCAGGGTAGTCAGCCCCAGCATTTT. Protein sequence: CASSPVQGSQPQHF. This chain joins TRBV18 and TRBJ1-5; weak D call: TRBD1 (5 bases). Per germline, CDR1 KGHSH and CDR2 LQKENI. This CDR3 region has 14 residues. Trimming removed 3 bases at V and 6 bases at J, with 12 bases between.

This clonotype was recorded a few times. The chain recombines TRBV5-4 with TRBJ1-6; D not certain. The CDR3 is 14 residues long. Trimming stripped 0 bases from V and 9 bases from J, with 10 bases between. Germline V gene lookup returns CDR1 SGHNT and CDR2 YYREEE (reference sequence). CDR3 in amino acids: CASSLVEVGSPLHF. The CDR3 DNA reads TGTGCCAGCAGCTTGGTGGAGGTTGGTTCACCCCTCCACTTT.

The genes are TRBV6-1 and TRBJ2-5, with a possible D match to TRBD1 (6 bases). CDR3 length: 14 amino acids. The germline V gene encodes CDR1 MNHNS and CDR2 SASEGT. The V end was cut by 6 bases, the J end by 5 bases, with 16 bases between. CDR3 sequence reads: CASRLTGFGETQYF. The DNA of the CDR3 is TGTGCCAGCAGGCTCACAGGGTTCGGGGAGACCCAGTACTTC.

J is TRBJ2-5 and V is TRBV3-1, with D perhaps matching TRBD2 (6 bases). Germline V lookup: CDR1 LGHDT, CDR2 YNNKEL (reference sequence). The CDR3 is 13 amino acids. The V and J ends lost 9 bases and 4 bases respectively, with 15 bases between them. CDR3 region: CASALIGGETQYF. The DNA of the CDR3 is TGTGCCAGTGCACTAATCGGGGGAGAGACCCAGTACTTC.

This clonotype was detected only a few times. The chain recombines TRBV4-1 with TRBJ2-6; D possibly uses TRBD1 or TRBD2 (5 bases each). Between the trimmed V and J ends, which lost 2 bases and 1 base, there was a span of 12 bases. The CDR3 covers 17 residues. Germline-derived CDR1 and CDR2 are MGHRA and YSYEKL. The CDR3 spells CASSQPGRISGANVLTF. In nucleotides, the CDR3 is TGCGCCAGCAGCCAACCGGGACGGATATCTGGGGCCAACGTCCTGACTTTC.

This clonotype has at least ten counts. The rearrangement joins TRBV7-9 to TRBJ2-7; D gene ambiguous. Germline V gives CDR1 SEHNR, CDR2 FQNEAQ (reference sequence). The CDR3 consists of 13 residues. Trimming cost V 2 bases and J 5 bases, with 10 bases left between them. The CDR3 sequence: CASSLSQRHEQYF. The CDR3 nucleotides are TGTGCCAGCAGCTTAAGTCAGAGACACGAGCAGTACTTC.

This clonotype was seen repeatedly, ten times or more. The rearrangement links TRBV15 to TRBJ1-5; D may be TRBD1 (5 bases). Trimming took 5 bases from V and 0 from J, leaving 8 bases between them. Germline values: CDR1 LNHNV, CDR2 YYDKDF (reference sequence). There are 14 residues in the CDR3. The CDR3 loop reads CATSSGGSNQPQHF. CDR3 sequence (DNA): TGTGCCACCAGCTCTGGGGGTAGCAATCAGCCCCAGCATTTT.

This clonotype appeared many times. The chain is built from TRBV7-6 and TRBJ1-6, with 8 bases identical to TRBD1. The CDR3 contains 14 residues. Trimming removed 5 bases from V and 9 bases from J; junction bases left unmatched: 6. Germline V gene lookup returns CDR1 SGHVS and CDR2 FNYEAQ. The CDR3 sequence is CASSPGTGVSPLHF. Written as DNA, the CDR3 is TGTGCCAGCAGCCCCGGGACAGGAGTTTCACCCCTCCACTTT.

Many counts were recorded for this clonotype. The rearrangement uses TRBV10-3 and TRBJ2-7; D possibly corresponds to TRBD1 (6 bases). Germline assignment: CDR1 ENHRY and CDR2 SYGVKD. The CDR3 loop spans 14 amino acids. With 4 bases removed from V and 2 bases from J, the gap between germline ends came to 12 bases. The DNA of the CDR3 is TGTGCCATCAGTGGCGAGCAGGGGACCTACGAGCAGTACTTC. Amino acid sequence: CAISGEQGTYEQYF.

CDR3: CASSPRGEPETQYF. Written as DNA, the CDR3 is TGTGCCAGCAGTCCCAGGGGGGAACCGGAGACCCAGTACTTC. The V call is TRBV12-3 or TRBV12-4, the J call TRBJ2-5; TRBD1 is a possible D gene (7 bases). V dropped 5 bases and J dropped 5 bases, with 15 bases sitting between them. The CDR3 is 14 residues long.

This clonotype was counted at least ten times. CDR3 loop: CASRAKGQMNTEAFF. The CDR3 DNA follows: TGTGCCAGCCGAGCCAAGGGACAGATGAACACTGAAGCTTTCTTT. The rearrangement joins TRBV19 to TRBJ1-1; 7 positions match TRBD1. Trimming took 9 bases from V and 0 from J; bases not matched to a gene: 10. Germline V gene sequence: CDR1 LNHDA, CDR2 SQIVND (reference sequence). This CDR3 region has 15 residues.

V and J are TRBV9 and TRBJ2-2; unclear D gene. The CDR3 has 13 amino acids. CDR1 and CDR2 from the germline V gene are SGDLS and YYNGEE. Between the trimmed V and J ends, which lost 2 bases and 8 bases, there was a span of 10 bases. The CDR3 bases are TGTGCCAGCAGCGTCTCGGTCGGGGGGGAGCTGTTTTTT. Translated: CASSVSVGGELFF.

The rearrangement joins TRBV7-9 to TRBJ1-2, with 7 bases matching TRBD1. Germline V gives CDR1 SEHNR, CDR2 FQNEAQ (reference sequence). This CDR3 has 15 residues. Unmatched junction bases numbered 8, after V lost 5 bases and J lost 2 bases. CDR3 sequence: CASSPPGQRNYGYTF. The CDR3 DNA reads TGTGCCAGCAGCCCCCCGGGACAGAGGAACTATGGCTACACCTTC.

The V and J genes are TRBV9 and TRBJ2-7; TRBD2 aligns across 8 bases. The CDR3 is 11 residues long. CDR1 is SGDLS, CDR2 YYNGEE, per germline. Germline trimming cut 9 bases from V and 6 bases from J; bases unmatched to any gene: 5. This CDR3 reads CATSAGGEQYF. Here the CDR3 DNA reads TGTGCCACCAGTGCGGGGGGCGAGCAGTACTTC.

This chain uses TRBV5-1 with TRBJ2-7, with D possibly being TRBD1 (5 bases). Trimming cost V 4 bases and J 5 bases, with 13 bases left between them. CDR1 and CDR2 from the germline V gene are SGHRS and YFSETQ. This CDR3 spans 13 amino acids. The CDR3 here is CASSRSGNHEQYF. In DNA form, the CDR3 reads TGCGCCAGCAGCCGGTCAGGGAACCACGAGCAGTACTTC.

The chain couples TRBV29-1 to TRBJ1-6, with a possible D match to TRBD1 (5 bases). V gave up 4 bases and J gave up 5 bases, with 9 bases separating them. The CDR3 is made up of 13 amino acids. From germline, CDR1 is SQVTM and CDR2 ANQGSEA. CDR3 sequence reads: CSVGEGHNSPLHF. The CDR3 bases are TGCAGCGTTGGGGAGGGGCATAATTCACCCCTCCACTTT.

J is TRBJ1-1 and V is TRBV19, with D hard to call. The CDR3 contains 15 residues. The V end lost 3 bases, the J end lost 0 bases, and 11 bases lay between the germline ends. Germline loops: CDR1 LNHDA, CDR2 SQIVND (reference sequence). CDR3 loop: CASSMQVIMNTEAFF. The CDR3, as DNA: TGTGCCAGTAGTATGCAGGTTATAATGAACACTGAAGCTTTCTTT.

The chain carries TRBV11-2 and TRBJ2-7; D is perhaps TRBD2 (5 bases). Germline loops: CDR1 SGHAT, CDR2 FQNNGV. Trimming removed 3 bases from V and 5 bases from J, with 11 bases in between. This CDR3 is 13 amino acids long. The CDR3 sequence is CASSFREMNEQYF. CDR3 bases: TGTGCCAGCAGCTTTAGGGAGATGAACGAGCAGTACTTC.

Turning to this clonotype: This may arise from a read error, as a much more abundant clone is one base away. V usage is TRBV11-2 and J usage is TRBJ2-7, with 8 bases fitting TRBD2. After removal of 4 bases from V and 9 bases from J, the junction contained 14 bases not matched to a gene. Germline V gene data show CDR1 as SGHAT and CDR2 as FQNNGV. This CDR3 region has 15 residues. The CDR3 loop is CASSWFSGASQGQYF. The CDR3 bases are TGTGCCAGCAGCTGGTTTAGCGGGGCCTCTCAGGGGCAGTACTTC.

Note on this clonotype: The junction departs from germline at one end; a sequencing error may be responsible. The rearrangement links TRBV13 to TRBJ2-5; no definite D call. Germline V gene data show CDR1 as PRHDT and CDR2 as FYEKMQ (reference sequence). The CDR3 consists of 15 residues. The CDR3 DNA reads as TGTGCCAGCAGCTTAAGGGAAGGCCTCCAAGAGTCCCAGTACTTC. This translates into CASSLREGLQESQYF.

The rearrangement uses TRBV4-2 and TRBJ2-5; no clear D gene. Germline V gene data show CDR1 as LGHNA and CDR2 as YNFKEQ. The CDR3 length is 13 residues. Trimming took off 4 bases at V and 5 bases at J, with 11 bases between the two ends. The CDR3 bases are TGTGCCAGCAGCCGCCCGAGTGGCGAGACCCAGTACTTC. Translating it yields CASSRPSGETQYF.

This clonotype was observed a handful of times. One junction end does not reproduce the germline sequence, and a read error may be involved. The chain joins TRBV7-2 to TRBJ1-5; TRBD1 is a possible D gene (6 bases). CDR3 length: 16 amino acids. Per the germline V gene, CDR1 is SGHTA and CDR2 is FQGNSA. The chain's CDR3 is CASSLGTSGTNQPQHF. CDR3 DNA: TGTGCCAGCAGTTTAGGGACATCCGGGACAAATCAGCCCCAGCATTTT.

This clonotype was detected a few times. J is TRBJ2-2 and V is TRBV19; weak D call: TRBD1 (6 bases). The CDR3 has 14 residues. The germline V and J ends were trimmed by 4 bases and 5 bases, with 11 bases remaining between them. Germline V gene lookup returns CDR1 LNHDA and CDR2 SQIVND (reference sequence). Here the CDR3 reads CASSNPTGTGELFF. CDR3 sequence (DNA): TGTGCCAGTAGTAACCCTACAGGGACCGGGGAGCTGTTTTTT.

CDR3 DNA sequence: TGTGCCAGCAGCGTTGCAGGGTCGAGCACTGAAGCTTTCTTT. Translated: CASSVAGSSTEAFF. J is TRBJ1-1 and V is TRBV9; TRBD1 might be the D (5 bases). Germline values: CDR1 SGDLS, CDR2 YYNGEE. The CDR3 loop spans 14 amino acids. V was shortened by 2 bases and J by 4 bases, with 12 bases between the two germline ends.

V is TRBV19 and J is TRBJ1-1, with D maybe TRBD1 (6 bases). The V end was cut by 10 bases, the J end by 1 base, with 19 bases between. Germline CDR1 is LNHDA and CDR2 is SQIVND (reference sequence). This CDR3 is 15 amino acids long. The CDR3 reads CATNIGGQPNTEAFF. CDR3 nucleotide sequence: TGTGCCACCAACATCGGGGGACAACCGAACACTGAAGCTTTCTTT.

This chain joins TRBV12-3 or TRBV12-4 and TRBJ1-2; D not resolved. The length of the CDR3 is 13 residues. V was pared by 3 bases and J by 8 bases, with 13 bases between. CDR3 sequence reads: CASSFSPQEGYTF. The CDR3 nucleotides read TGTGCCAGCAGTTTCTCCCCTCAAGAGGGCTACACCTTC.

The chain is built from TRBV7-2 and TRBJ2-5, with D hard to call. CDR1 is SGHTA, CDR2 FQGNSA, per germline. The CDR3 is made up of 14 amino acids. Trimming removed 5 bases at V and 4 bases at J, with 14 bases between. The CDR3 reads CASSQDGMRETQYF. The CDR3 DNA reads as TGTGCCAGCAGCCAAGACGGAATGAGAGAGACCCAGTACTTC.

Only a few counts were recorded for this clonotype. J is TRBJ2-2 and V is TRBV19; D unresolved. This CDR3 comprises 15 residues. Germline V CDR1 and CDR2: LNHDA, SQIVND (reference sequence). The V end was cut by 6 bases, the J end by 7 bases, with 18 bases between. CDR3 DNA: TGTGCCAGTAGCACTAAACTCTGGTCGGTCGGGGAGCTGTTTTTT. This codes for CASSTKLWSVGELFF. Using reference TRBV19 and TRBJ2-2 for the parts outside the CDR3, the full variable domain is DGGITQSPKYLFRKEGQNVTLSCEQNLNHDAMYWYRQDPGQGLRLIYYSQIVNDFQKGDIAEGYSVSREKKESFPLTVTSAQKNPTAFYLCASSTKLWSVGELFFGEGSRLTVL.

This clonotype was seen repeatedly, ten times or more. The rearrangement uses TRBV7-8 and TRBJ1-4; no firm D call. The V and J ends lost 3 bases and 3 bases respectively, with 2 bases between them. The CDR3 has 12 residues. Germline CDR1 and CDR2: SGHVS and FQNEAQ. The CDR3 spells CASSFPNEKLFF. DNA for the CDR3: TGTGCCAGCAGCTTTCCTAATGAAAAACTGTTTTTT.